This T cell receptor beta chain was recorded in a study of blood T cell repertoires in COVID-19. Under the authors' procedure: Estimation of nucleated cell counts was performed using reference gene primer amplification. Measured with immunoSEQ multiplex PCR; TCRdb has only the in-frame clones, and not every one. That table is the source of V, J and clone size, and D and trimming were worked out from the DNA. The profile covers some 87,000 clones, with around 81% appearing a single time and approximately 15% taken by the ten largest. J gave up 1 base and V 6 bases, and 0 bases lay outside the gene matches. The germline V gene has CDR1 MNHNY and CDR2 SVGAGI (reference sequence). CDR3 length: 14 amino acids. This clone has a single count.

This receptor was identified in a human donor in a cohort sampled during active COVID-19. The genes are TRBV6-6 and TRBJ2-2; 9 bases agree with TRBD1. Sequenced input: peripheral blood. As DNA, the CDR3 is TGTGCCAGCAGGGGACAGGGGAACACCGGGGAGCTGTTTTTT. It codes for CASRGQGNTGELFF.